The text below deals with one T cell receptor beta chain. No antigen is known for it. TCRdb reanalysed the reads using MiXCR and keeps one entry per CDR3 protein. The data show around 900,000 distinct CDR3 sequences, under 40% seen once. This sample was taken from a study of T cell repertoires in cytomegalovirus infection. In germline, CDR1 is LGHDT, CDR2 YNNKEL (reference sequence). The CDR3 covers 15 residues. Deletions cut 0 bases from V and 4 bases from J, with 10 bases between. J is TRBJ2-1 and V is TRBV3-1; unclear D gene. Specimen: cultured CD8+ T cells from PBMCs, collected from culture after CMV antigen stimulation. The TCR was taken from a human donor in good health (CMV status not recorded). Some clones in this sample may be carry-over from other donors' samples. CDR3 nucleotides: TGTGCCAGCAGCCAAGAGAGTGTGGATTACAATGAGCAGTTCTTC. Translation gives CASSQESVDYNEQFF.